This T cell receptor (beta chain) was captured in a study of CD8 T cells in Susac syndrome. After extraction with the RNeasy kit, 0.5 to 1 ug of the RNA was reverse transcribed using random hexamers. Coverage of TCR beta CDR3 amplification by immunoSEQ multiplex PCR extended to 54 Vbeta and 13 Jbeta. Each CDR3 protein is one row after TCRdb ran MiXCR on the immunoSEQ multiplex PCR reads. The table lists around 56,000 distinct CDR3 sequences, approximately 94% of them singletons, with about 0.21% in the top ten. Comment on this clonotype: Its cognate antigen is unknown.

Germline V CDR1 and CDR2: SGDLS, YYNGEE. Germline trimming cut 0 bases from V and 3 bases from J; bases unmatched to any gene: 6. This CDR3 has 16 amino acids. Sequencing targeted TCR beta in T cells from blood (CD8+ and CD4+). Negative isolation yielded CD4+ and CD8+ T cells, and FACS enriched TEMRA cells. Study-level points and caveats: It was acknowledged in the study that the number of individuals who were included in its TCR sequencing and HLA analysis was relatively small.

The material sequenced was CD8+ T cells from PBMCs. The V call is TRBV9, the J call TRBJ1-3, with TRBD1 matching 7 bases. The source is a human donor in good health. Here the CDR3 DNA reads TGTGCCAGCAGCGTAGGAAAGGGGGCGGATGGAAACACCATATATTTT. Translating it yields CASSVGKGADGNTIYF.